Below, 32 T cell receptor beta chains from the same sample are listed, as sequenced in a study of T cell changes during pregnancy in multiple sclerosis. The repertoire was sequenced with immunoSEQ multiplex PCR; TCRdb's copy has only in-frame clones and lacks some. The sample shows 38,000 or so clones, about 91% of them seen only once. Sequencing used CD8+ T cells from peripheral blood mononuclear cells, obtained before pregnancy. All receptors derive from a female donor with multiple sclerosis, enrolled in a pregnancy study.

The rearrangement uses TRBV6-5 and TRBJ2-1; TRBD2 might be the D (5 bases). Germline CDR1 reads MNHEY; CDR2 reads SVGAGI. Trimming shortened V by 6 bases and J by 7 bases, and 10 bases separated the two germline ends. The CDR3 consists of 12 residues. The CDR3 sequence is CASSPEGNEQFF. The CDR3 DNA reads as TGTGCCAGCAGCCCCGAGGGAAATGAGCAGTTCTTC.

The chain employs TRBV7-9 and TRBJ2-1, with 10 bases matching TRBD2. Losses at the gene ends were 5 bases for V and 4 bases for J; bases not matched to a gene: 5. In germline, CDR1 is SEHNR, CDR2 FQNEAQ (reference sequence). This CDR3 comprises 15 residues. CDR3 DNA: TGTGCCAGCAGCCCCCGACTAGCGGGTTACAATGAGCAGTTCTTC. Translation: CASSPRLAGYNEQFF.

This clone was counted a single time. This rearrangement joins TRBV9 to TRBJ1-2; D call uncertain. The CDR3 is made up of 15 amino acids. CDR1 is SGDLS and CDR2 is YYNGEE in the germline V gene. Between the trimmed V and J ends, which lost 0 bases and 7 bases, there was a span of 16 bases. As DNA, the CDR3 is TGTGCCAGCAGCGTAGTCCGGGGTGAGGGCTGTGGCTACACCTTC. Translated: CASSVVRGEGCGYTF.

This clone was seen once. The chain links TRBV19 to TRBJ2-1; 8 bases line up with TRBD2. The length of the CDR3 is 14 residues. Germline trimming cut 1 base from V and 7 bases from J; bases unmatched to any gene: 3. In germline, CDR1 is LNHDA, CDR2 SQIVND (reference sequence). Written as DNA, the CDR3 is TGTGCCAGTAGTATAGCGGGAGGGGGGAATGAGCAGTTCTTC. Its translation is CASSIAGGGNEQFF.

The chain is built from TRBV6-5 and TRBJ2-2, with D possibly being TRBD2 (6 bases). V lost 9 bases, J lost 8 bases, and 13 bases lay in between. This CDR3 spans 12 amino acids. Germline V lookup: CDR1 MNHEY, CDR2 SVGAGI. In nucleotides, the CDR3 is TGTGCCAGAACTTTGGGGGGAGGGGAGCTGTTTTTT. This sequence encodes CARTLGGGELFF.

This rearrangement joins TRBV29-1 to TRBJ2-2, with D perhaps TRBD2 (5 bases). V lost 5 bases and J lost 0, with 13 bases in between. This CDR3 region has 15 residues. CDR1 is SQVTM and CDR2 is ANQGSEA in the germline V gene. The CDR3 DNA is TGCAGCGTTCCTTCGGACTTCGCGAACACCGGGGAGCTGTTTTTT. It is translated as CSVPSDFANTGELFF.

The rearrangement links TRBV9 to TRBJ2-7, with unresolved D. V lost 0 bases, J lost 3 bases, and 7 bases lay in between. The germline V gene encodes CDR1 SGDLS and CDR2 YYNGEE. The CDR3 runs 13 residues. The DNA of the CDR3 is TGTGCCAGCAGCGTAGTAGAAAGCTACGAGCAGTACTTC. Translation gives CASSVVESYEQYF.

This clone appeared a single time. This chain uses TRBV7-9 with TRBJ2-3; a weak D match, TRBD2 (7 bases). The CDR3 contains 14 residues. Germline V gene data show CDR1 as SEHNR and CDR2 as FQNEAQ (reference sequence). CDR3 nucleotide sequence: TGTGCGGGGCGGGGGCCGTTGGGGACAGATACGCAGTATTTT. Protein: CAGRGPLGTDTQYF. Drawing the rest from reference TRBV7-9 and TRBJ2-3, the complete variable domain is DTGVSQNPRHKITKRGQNVTFRCDPISEHNRLYWYRQTLGQGPEFLTYFQNEAQLEKSRLLSDRFSAERPKGSFSTLEIQRTEQGDSAMYLCAGRGPLGTDTQYFGPGTRLTVL.

Here the CDR3 reads CASSFVGGVNIQYF. The CDR3, as DNA: TGTGCCAGCAGTTTCGTAGGCGGGGTAAACATTCAGTACTTC. The V and J genes are TRBV27 and TRBJ2-4; D may be TRBD2 (6 bases). The CDR3 spans 14 residues. Trimming pared 3 bases from V and 6 bases from J, leaving 12 bases between. Germline values: CDR1 MNHEY, CDR2 SMNVEV (reference sequence).

The genes are TRBV7-3 and TRBJ2-3, with TRBD2 matching over 12 bases. J was trimmed by 6 bases and V by 2 bases; bases with no gene match: 3. CDR3 length equals 15 residues. CDR1 and CDR2 from the germline V gene are SGHTA and FQGTGA. In nucleotides, the CDR3 is TGTGCCAGCAGCTTAGGGCTAGCGGGAGGGGATACGCAGTATTTT. Its protein is CASSLGLAGGDTQYF.

The rearrangement links TRBV7-9 to TRBJ2-5; D is unresolved. The CDR3 covers 14 residues. Germline CDR1 is SEHNR and CDR2 is FQNEAQ (reference sequence). The ends were cut back, 5 bases at V and 7 bases at J, with 17 bases in the middle. This CDR3 reads CASSPPHPPVTQYF. CDR3 nucleotide sequence: TGTGCCAGCAGCCCCCCCCACCCCCCGGTGACCCAGTACTTC. Together with reference TRBV7-9 and TRBJ2-5, the CDR3 gives the full variable domain: DTGVSQNPRHKITKRGQNVTFRCDPISEHNRLYWYRQTLGQGPEFLTYFQNEAQLEKSRLLSDRFSAERPKGSFSTLEIQRTEQGDSAMYLCASSPPHPPVTQYFGPGTRLLVL.

The chain joins TRBV7-8 to TRBJ2-1; 16 bases line up with TRBD2. CDR3 length: 17 residues. Losses at the gene ends were 1 base for V and 7 bases for J; bases not matched to a gene: 4. CDR1 is SGHVS and CDR2 is FQNEAQ in the germline V gene. The DNA of the CDR3 is TGTGCCAGCAGCTTAGGAGGGACTAGCGGGAGGGTTAATGAGCAGTTCTTC. Translation: CASSLGGTSGRVNEQFF.

This chain joins TRBV27 and TRBJ2-1; D is possibly TRBD2 (6 bases). Trimming shortened V by 5 bases and J by 7 bases, and 9 bases separated the two germline ends. The CDR3 totals 12 residues. CDR1 and CDR2 (germline): MNHEY, SMNVEV (reference sequence). CDR3 loop: CASSQDYNEQFF. The CDR3 region has the DNA TGTGCCAGCAGTCAGGACTATAATGAGCAGTTCTTC.

The chain is built from TRBV6-5 and TRBJ2-2; D is unresolved. The CDR3 runs 12 residues. V gave up 10 bases and J gave up 9 bases, with 15 bases separating them. Per the germline V gene, CDR1 is MNHEY and CDR2 is SVGAGI. The CDR3 DNA reads TGTGCCACCCGAACCATTAACTGGGAGCTGTTTTTT. It translates to CATRTINWELFF.

The genes are TRBV29-1 and TRBJ2-5; tentative D call: TRBD2 (7 bases). The CDR3 contains 14 residues. Germline loops: CDR1 SQVTM, CDR2 ANQGSEA. The V end was cut by 7 bases, the J end by 4 bases, with 19 bases between. This CDR3 reads CSAEGGVVRETQYF. CDR3 bases: TGCAGCGCCGAGGGGGGGGTGGTCAGAGAGACCCAGTACTTC.

This rearrangement joins TRBV2 to TRBJ2-1; D might be TRBD2 (6 bases). V was trimmed by 8 bases and J by 1 base, leaving 12 bases between them. This CDR3 has 14 amino acids. Germline CDR1 SNHLY, CDR2 FYNNEI. CDR3 residues: CASGERVSYNEQFF. The DNA for the CDR3 is TGTGCCAGCGGAGAGCGGGTTTCCTACAATGAGCAGTTCTTC. Filled out from reference TRBV2 and TRBJ2-1, the complete variable domain reads EPEVTQTPSHQVTQMGQEVILRCVPISNHLYFYWYRQILGQKVEFLVSFYNNEISEKSEIFDDQFSVERPDGSNFTLKIRSTKLEDSAMYFCASGERVSYNEQFFGPGTRLTVL.

The chain carries TRBV11-2 and TRBJ2-7; D not certain. Germline V gene sequence: CDR1 SGHAT, CDR2 FQNNGV. The CDR3 has 12 residues. Trimming took 0 bases from V and 3 from J, leaving 3 bases between them. CDR3 in amino acids: CASSLDFYEQYF. In DNA form, the CDR3 reads TGTGCCAGCAGCTTAGACTTCTACGAGCAGTACTTC.

This chain joins TRBV6-5 and TRBJ2-3; the match to TRBD1 covers 9 bases. Trimming at V came to 6 bases and at J to 4 bases, leaving 8 bases not matched to a gene. Per germline, CDR1 MNHEY and CDR2 SVGAGI. The CDR3 contains 15 residues. The DNA of the CDR3 is TGTGCCAGCAGATTACAGGGGGCCTCCGCAGATACGCAGTATTTT. Protein: CASRLQGASADTQYF.

This chain connects TRBV9 to TRBJ2-1, with D possibly matching TRBD1 (6 bases). V shed 4 bases and J shed 12 bases, with 23 bases lying between them. Germline lookup yields CDR1 SGDLS and CDR2 YYNGEE. The CDR3 covers 15 residues. CDR3 residues: CASSPRLGAIWVQFF. CDR3 nucleotides: TGTGCCAGCAGCCCTCGGTTGGGGGCTATTTGGGTGCAGTTCTTC.

The chain employs TRBV27 and TRBJ2-1; 11 bases map to TRBD2. V was pared by 7 bases and J by 4 bases, with 6 bases of the junction left unmatched. Germline CDR1 and CDR2: MNHEY and SMNVEV (reference sequence). The CDR3 has 15 amino acids. The CDR3 coding sequence is TGTGCCAGCACCGAAAGACTAGCGGGGTACAATGAGCAGTTCTTC. The encoded protein is CASTERLAGYNEQFF.

The chain employs TRBV11-3 and TRBJ2-2; D is unclear. From germline, CDR1 is SGHNT and CDR2 YENEEA. The V and J ends lost 1 base and 5 bases respectively, with 14 bases between them. The CDR3 is made up of 16 amino acids. The CDR3 nucleotides read TGTGCCAGCAGCTTAGTCCCGGGTTCTGGGACCGGGGAGCTGTTTTTT. Its translation is CASSLVPGSGTGELFF.

This sequence joins TRBV19 and TRBJ2-2; 11 positions agree with TRBD2. CDR3 length: 16 residues. V was pared by 8 bases and J by 1 base, with 6 bases of the junction left unmatched. CDR1 and CDR2 from the germline V gene are LNHDA and SQIVND (reference sequence). CDR3 sequence: CASGHLAGGNTGELFF. CDR3 DNA: TGTGCCAGTGGTCATCTAGCGGGAGGGAACACCGGGGAGCTGTTTTTT.

The chain links TRBV7-9 to TRBJ2-1; no clear D gene. Germline V gene data show CDR1 as SEHNR and CDR2 as FQNEAQ (reference sequence). This CDR3 contains 15 residues. Trimming pared 1 base from V and 0 bases from J, leaving 7 bases between. The CDR3 loop reads CASSLGPSSYNEQFF. Here the CDR3 DNA reads TGTGCCAGCAGCTTAGGCCCCAGCTCCTACAATGAGCAGTTCTTC.

This sequence joins TRBV20-1 and TRBJ2-7; D gene unclear. Between the trimmed V and J ends, which lost 2 bases and 4 bases, there was a span of 6 bases. Looked up from germline, CDR1 is DFQATT and CDR2 is SNEGSKA (reference sequence). There are 11 residues in the CDR3. CDR3 DNA sequence: TGCAGTGCTAGAAGTCTATACGAGCAGTACTTC. Translation: CSARSLYEQYF.

CDR3 coding DNA: TGTGCCAGTAGTATAAATTGGGCCTCGGAGACCCAGTACTTC. It translates to CASSINWASETQYF. The chain joins TRBV19 to TRBJ2-5; D call uncertain. The germline V gene encodes CDR1 LNHDA and CDR2 SQIVND (reference sequence). The CDR3 is 14 residues long. Between the trimmed V and J ends, which lost 2 bases and 5 bases, there was a span of 12 bases.

This sequence joins TRBV4-1 and TRBJ2-1; maybe TRBD1 (6 bases). V lost 5 bases and J 6 bases, leaving 11 bases between the germline ends. CDR3 size: 13 residues. The germline CDR1 and CDR2 sequences are MGHRA and YSYEKL. CDR3 nucleotide sequence: TGCGCCAGCAGCTACAGGGTAGGCAATGAGCAGTTCTTC. It translates to CASSYRVGNEQFF.

This chain connects TRBV6-5 to TRBJ2-3, with TRBD2 identical over 7 bases. Germline trimming cut 7 bases from V and 1 base from J; bases unmatched to any gene: 8. The germline V gene encodes CDR1 MNHEY and CDR2 SVGAGI. The CDR3 totals 15 residues. The CDR3 protein is CASTRRGEGTDTQYF. The CDR3 DNA follows: TGTGCCAGCACTCGACGGGGGGAGGGCACAGATACGCAGTATTTT.

The rearrangement links TRBV19 to TRBJ1-2; 7 bases fit TRBD1. V lost 7 bases, J lost 7 bases, and 6 bases stayed unmatched. CDR1 and CDR2 (germline): LNHDA, SQIVND (reference sequence). The CDR3 sequence is 12 residues long. This chain's CDR3 is CASTPGGTGYTF. DNA for the CDR3: TGTGCCAGTACCCCAGGGGGGACTGGCTACACCTTC.

This chain links TRBV29-1 with TRBJ2-7; a weak D match, TRBD2 (7 bases). Germline lookup yields CDR1 SQVTM and CDR2 ANQGSEA. V lost 4 bases and J 1 base, leaving 17 bases between the germline ends. This CDR3 is 15 amino acids long. The CDR3 is CSVGGGGGASYEQYF. The DNA for the CDR3 is TGCAGCGTTGGGGGAGGGGGAGGGGCGTCCTACGAGCAGTACTTC.

The rearrangement joins TRBV15 to TRBJ2-7; 9 bases fit TRBD2. The germline V gene encodes CDR1 LNHNV and CDR2 YYDKDF (reference sequence). The CDR3 has 17 residues. With V trimmed by 3 bases and J by 4 bases, 13 bases remained unmatched. CDR3 loop: CATSSPPGVAGEYEQYF. DNA of the CDR3: TGTGCCACCAGCAGTCCCCCCGGGGTAGCGGGAGAGTACGAGCAGTACTTC.

This clone came up a few times. V and J are TRBV15 and TRBJ2-7; 10 nucleotides line up with TRBD2. Germline V gene sequence: CDR1 LNHNV, CDR2 YYDKDF (reference sequence). V dropped 1 base and J dropped 1; count of bases not matched to a gene: 4. This CDR3 contains 16 residues. In DNA, the CDR3 is TGTGCCACCAGCAGAGCCCCACTAGCGGGGTCCTACGAGCAGTACTTC. Translated: CATSRAPLAGSYEQYF.

The chain joins TRBV19 to TRBJ2-3, with D possibly TRBD1 on 5 matching bases. This CDR3 has 16 residues. Trimming shortened V by 3 bases and J by 2 bases, and 15 bases separated the two germline ends. From germline, CDR1 is LNHDA and CDR2 SQIVND (reference sequence). The CDR3 DNA reads as TGTGCCAGTAGTATTCCACAGGACCTTACCACAGATACGCAGTATTTT. Protein sequence: CASSIPQDLTTDTQYF. The variable domain in full, with the rest retrieved from reference TRBV19 and TRBJ2-3, is DGGITQSPKYLFRKEGQNVTLSCEQNLNHDAMYWYRQDPGQGLRLIYYSQIVNDFQKGDIAEGYSVSREKKESFPLTVTSAQKNPTAFYLCASSIPQDLTTDTQYFGPGTRLTVL.